This TCR beta chain derives from a study of blood T cells in healthy people across ages (dated by TCRdb to the mid-2010s). Turning to the overall study: Template switching captured roughly one uniquely barcoded TCR beta cDNA molecule per two T cells in model experiments. To avoid experimental bias, donors of different ages were spread randomly across the sequencing lanes. For two donors (one aged 18 to 30 and one aged 80 or older), the study analyzed two additional independent replicas of 1 million unique cDNA reads from the same blood draw. To track age-related changes in TCR beta repertoire diversity, the study relied on deep sequencing normalized with unique cDNA molecular identifiers. Donors were grouped into four age groups: young (average roughly 16 years), middle-aged (roughly 37), aged (around 66) and long-lived (just over 80). Broader findings and caveats from the paper: Observed TCR beta diversity per million T cells fell roughly linearly with age, and a significant reduction was already apparent by age around 40. Because donor CMV infection status was unknown, age-related changes in expanded clonotypes were potentially confounded. There was a strong correlation between observed TCR beta diversity and the percentage of naive T cells measured by flow cytometry. Compared with the aged group, more naive CD4+ T cells, fewer expanded clones and increased TCR diversity were shown by the long-lived group, suggesting age selection. Estimates of total diversity based on one million sequenced T cells were regarded as lower bounds and as underestimates. Conclusive comparison of naive and antigen-experienced compartments was prevented by the profiling of bulk unsorted PBMCs.

The approximately 41 donors, aged about 6 to 100 years, were systemically healthy Caucasian individuals from Russia. Each donor gave approximately 9.3 milliliters of peripheral blood, collected into EDTA-treated Vacutainer tubes. PBMCs were isolated by Ficoll-Paque density-gradient centrifugation, with at least 6 million obtained per sample. Total RNA was extracted from PBMCs with Trizol reagent, with at least 6 micrograms obtained per sample. For every donor, an aliquot of PBMCs went through flow cytometry to measure the percentages of naive CD45RAhigh/CD27high T cells. The receptor library was made with 5' RACE. Sequenced using an Illumina HiSeq 2500. A second 7 to 11 cycle PCR used a sample-barcoded 5' primer and a J-beta primer mix. Each TCR beta cDNA molecule received a unique molecular identifier from a template-switch 5' adaptor carrying 12 random nucleotides. Each sample yielded at least 3 million CDR3-containing paired-end reads. All of the RNA was converted into first-strand cDNA using the Mint cDNA synthesis kit, with a TRBC-specific oligonucleotide serving as the primer. Following uracil-DNA glycosylase treatment, a first 18-cycle PCR with universal primers M1SS and BC2_uni_R was performed on all cDNA. Processing in the source paper ran as follows. Each sample was normalized by randomly selecting 1 million high-quality reads, each carrying a distinct molecular identifier. Reads with shared molecular identifiers were discarded instead of being binned into consensus sequences. MiTCR, run with a Q25 quality threshold and the strictest error-elimination algorithm, handled CDR3 identification, clonotype clustering and error correction. A nonparametric unseen species model with Euler transformation was used to estimate a lower bound on total TCR beta diversity. TCRdb took the public reads, trimmed them with fastp at Q25, ran MiXCR for clone calling and kept in-frame beta chains. For every CDR3 protein sequence, its rows merge into one entry that carries the most common genes and DNA. TCRdb's processing, not the authors' own work, is the source of the V and J calls. This sample gives 1,500,000 or so distinct CDR3 sequences in total; roughly two fifths of them show up just once. The ten largest clones represent about 4% of the sample.

Via the germline V gene (reference sequence), CDR1 is DFQATT and CDR2 SNEGSKA. Trimming takes 3 bases off V and 10 bases off J; junction bases not matched to a gene: 13. From its cysteine to its phenylalanine, the CDR3 spans 14 amino acids. Only the CDR3 region is kept as DNA, spanning 42 bases read in frame from base 1. About this clonotype: The antigen this receptor binds is unknown. There are no base qualities to consult, and no much larger clone falls within one base.

The chain was built from TRBV20-1 and TRBJ1-2; 8 bases in the junction line up with TRBD1. Source material: blood. This receptor was identified in a woman under 30 in good health. The DNA sequence is TGCAGTGCTAGGCCCAACAGGGGGATTAGAGACTACACCTTC. Its protein product is CSARPNRGIRDYTF.